This T cell receptor beta chain came from a study of T cell responses to AZD1222 COVID-19 vaccine. Study-level points and caveats: Females made up more of the donors, who were largely white British, and clonal diversity may have come out too low.

In the case of this clone: The antigen is unknown.

This CDR3 is built from 18 residues. Some clones are missing from TCRdb's copy, which holds only in-frame ones; the method was immunoSEQ multiplex PCR. The table records 150,000 to 200,000 clones, about 90% of them present only once. The receptor comes from an adult who received the AZD1222 COVID-19 vaccine. The source material was peripheral blood, sampled 28 days after the second AZD1222 dose. The chain has TRBV21-1 and TRBJ2-2; TRBD1, the table's D call, lacks a check against the DNA. TRBV21-1 constitutes a pseudogene. The CDR3 DNA is TGTGCCAGCAGCAAGCGGGGTCCGGGACAGGAATCCACCGGGGAGCTGTTTTTT. It codes for CASSKRGPGQESTGELFF.